Listed below are T cell receptor beta chains from one sample, sequenced in a study of cytomegalovirus exposure and HLA in healthy donors. Some clones are missing from TCRdb's copy, which holds only in-frame ones; the method was immunoSEQ multiplex PCR. The top ten hold 1.5% to 2% of the sample, which has about 140,000 clones, around 73% seen once. Sequences were obtained from PBMCs. These receptors came from a female donor in good health and CMV-seronegative. Both conserved end residues are part of each CDR3. The D gene is left open where the match is weak. The size entry is marked missing in some rows and otherwise reads once, few, many or a size class.

V: TRBV10-3; size: NA; D: NA; J: TRBJ2-5; DNA: TGTGCCATCAGTGGCAGGGAAGAGACCCAGTACTTC; CDR3: CAISGREETQYF
V: TRBV9; size: NA; D: NA; J: TRBJ2-6; DNA: TGTGCCAGCAGCGGAGGATCTACGCGGGGAGACTCTGGGGCCAACGTCCTGACTTTC; CDR3: CASSGGSTRGDSGANVLTF
V: TRBV27; size: NA; D: NA; J: TRBJ1-2; DNA: TGTGCCAGCAGTTTTGTACGCGAAGCTAACTATGGCTACCCCTTC; CDR3: CASSFVREANYGYPF
V: TRBV5-4; size: NA; D: TRBD1; J: TRBJ1-2; DNA: TGTGCCAGCAGCTTGGGTTCAGGGGGCAACTATGGCTACACCTTC; CDR3: CASSLGSGGNYGYTF
V: TRBV11-2; size: once; D: TRBD1; J: TRBJ1-1; DNA: TGTGCCAGCAGCTCCTTACCGGGACAGGGGGTCACTGAAGCTTTCTTT; CDR3: CASSSLPGQGVTEAFF
V: TRBV9; size: NA; D: NA; J: TRBJ1-1; DNA: TGTGCCAGCAGTGCAGGAAACACTGAAGCTTTCTTT; CDR3: CASSAGNTEAFF
V: TRBV12-5; size: NA; D: TRBD1; J: TRBJ2-5; DNA: TGTGCTAGTGGCGAGACCGACAGGGGTGAAGAGACCCAGTACTTC; CDR3: CASGETDRGEETQYF
V: TRBV7-3; size: NA; D: NA; J: TRBJ2-1; DNA: TGTGCCAGCAGCTTGGACAGCTACAATGAGCAGTTCTTC; CDR3: CASSLDSYNEQFF
V: TRBV6-1; size: NA; D: NA; J: TRBJ2-7; DNA: TGTGCCAGCAGTCTCTCTTCGGGGAACAGCTACGAGCAGTACTTC; CDR3: CASSLSSGNSYEQYF
V: TRBV7-9; size: NA; D: NA; J: TRBJ1-4; DNA: TGTTCCAGCAGCCATGGAGGGGCGAAATCAACTAATGAAAAACTGTTTTTT; CDR3: CSSSHGGAKSTNEKLFF
V: TRBV19; size: NA; D: NA; J: TRBJ1-1; DNA: TGTGCCAGTAGTATAGACCCGATTGGGGCCAACACTGAAGCTTTCTTT; CDR3: CASSIDPIGANTEAFF
V: TRBV6-6; size: NA; D: TRBD1; J: TRBJ2-5; DNA: TGTGCCAGCAGTTGGACAGGGGTTTCGGAAGAGACCCAGTACTTC; CDR3: CASSWTGVSEETQYF
V: TRBV28; size: once; D: NA; J: TRBJ2-1; DNA: TGTGCCAGCCTACCAGGCGGGAAGAGTTACAATGAGCAGTTCTTC; CDR3: CASLPGGKSYNEQFF
V: TRBV5-1; size: NA; D: TRBD1; J: TRBJ2-7; DNA: TGCGCCAGCAGCTTGGAGGGACAGACTTCCTACGAGCAGTACTTC; CDR3: CASSLEGQTSYEQYF
V: TRBV7-3; size: NA; D: TRBD2; J: TRBJ2-7; DNA: TGTGCCAGCAGCCCGGGGGGCTCCTACGAGCAGTACTTC; CDR3: CASSPGGSYEQYF
V: TRBV29-1; size: NA; D: TRBD1; J: TRBJ2-1; DNA: TGCAGCGTTGAAGGTGTCGAGCCTGGGGCAGGGGGTTCCTACAATGAGCAGTTCTTC; CDR3: CSVEGVEPGAGGSYNEQFF
V: TRBV10-3; size: once; D: NA; J: TRBJ1-1; DNA: TGTGCCATCAGTGGCGGGATGATGAACACTGAAGCTTTCTTT; CDR3: CAISGGMMNTEAFF
V: TRBV27; size: NA; D: NA; J: TRBJ2-2; DNA: TGTGCCAGCAGTTTGAGGGCTAGCGATGATCTTAGGACCGGGGAGCTGTTTTTT; CDR3: CASSLRASDDLRTGELFF
V: TRBV7-2; size: NA; D: TRBD1; J: TRBJ1-2; DNA: TGTGCCAGCAGCCCTCGGGACAGGGGAGGGATCTATGGCTACACCTTC; CDR3: CASSPRDRGGIYGYTF
V: TRBV27; size: NA; D: TRBD1; J: TRBJ1-2; DNA: TGTGCCAGCAGTGGAACCGGGACAGTTTATGGCTACACCTTC; CDR3: CASSGTGTVYGYTF
V: TRBV6-5; size: NA; D: NA; J: TRBJ2-7; DNA: TGTGCCAGCAGTTACAAGGAGCCCCCGGCGTACGAGCAGTACTTC; CDR3: CASSYKEPPAYEQYF
V: TRBV11-2; size: NA; D: NA; J: TRBJ2-5; DNA: TGTGCCAGCAGCTTATATGGGGGGAACCAAGAGACCCAGTACTTC; CDR3: CASSLYGGNQETQYF
V: TRBV6-5; size: NA; D: NA; J: TRBJ2-5; DNA: TGTGCCACCCGTAGGGAGGAGGGGGAGACCCAGTACTTC; CDR3: CATRREEGETQYF
V: TRBV5-1; size: NA; D: TRBD2; J: TRBJ2-3; DNA: TGCGCCAGCAGCGAACGGGGGGGCGGAGATACGCAGTATTTT; CDR3: CASSERGGGDTQYF
V: TRBV25-1; size: NA; D: NA; J: TRBJ1-2; DNA: TGTGCCAGCAGTCCAGGGAGGAATTATGGCTACACCTTC; CDR3: CASSPGRNYGYTF
V: TRBV19; size: NA; D: NA; J: TRBJ1-1; DNA: TGTGCCAGTAGTATAGGGGAGAGTTCTAACACTGAAGCTTTCTTT; CDR3: CASSIGESSNTEAFF
V: TRBV10-3; size: NA; D: NA; J: TRBJ1-3; DNA: TGTGCCATCAGAGAATCTGCCGGGAACACCATATATTTT; CDR3: CAIRESAGNTIYF
V: TRBV6-1; size: NA; D: TRBD1; J: TRBJ1-2; DNA: TGTGCCAGCGGATTGAAAGGACAGGCGATTTATGGCTACACCTTC; CDR3: CASGLKGQAIYGYTF
V: TRBV6-5; size: NA; D: TRBD1; J: TRBJ1-2; DNA: TGTGCCAGCAGTTACCGGACAGGGGTTGGCTACACCTTC; CDR3: CASSYRTGVGYTF
V: TRBV7-3; size: NA; D: TRBD1; J: TRBJ2-7; DNA: TGTGCCAGCAGCGTAGCCGGGACAGGGGCCGAGCAGTACTTC; CDR3: CASSVAGTGAEQYF
V: TRBV6-6; size: NA; D: TRBD1; J: TRBJ1-3; DNA: TGTGCCAGCAGTTTCGGACAGGCCTCTGGAAACACCATATATTTT; CDR3: CASSFGQASGNTIYF
V: TRBV5-1; size: NA; D: TRBD1; J: TRBJ2-4; DNA: TGCGCCAGCAGTCTCGACAGGGGGGGTACGAACATTCAGTACTTC; CDR3: CASSLDRGGTNIQYF
V: TRBV5-6; size: few; D: TRBD1; J: TRBJ1-1; DNA: TGTGCCAGCAGCCAAAGGACAGGGCTGGCTTTCTTT; CDR3: CASSQRTGLAFF
V: TRBV5-5; size: NA; D: NA; J: TRBJ1-1; DNA: TGTGCCAGCAGCTTGTACAGGGACACTGAAGCTTTCTTT; CDR3: CASSLYRDTEAFF
V: TRBV19; size: once; D: NA; J: TRBJ1-2; DNA: TGTGCCAGTAGTATAGCACAGACCTATGGCTACACCTTC; CDR3: CASSIAQTYGYTF
V: TRBV28; size: NA; D: NA; J: TRBJ1-6; DNA: TGTGCCAGCAGTTCTTCAGGGGACACCTATAATTCACCCCTCCACTTT; CDR3: CASSSSGDTYNSPLHF
V: TRBV5-3; size: few; D: TRBD1; J: TRBJ1-4; DNA: TGTGCCAGAAGACCAGACCAGGGGGCTTTTGAAAAACTGTTTTTT; CDR3: CARRPDQGAFEKLFF
V: TRBV11-3; size: NA; D: NA; J: TRBJ1-1; DNA: TGTGCCAGCAGCTTGGGGCAGGGTTTAGGGGAGAACACTGAAGCTTTCTTT; CDR3: CASSLGQGLGENTEAFF
V: TRBV29-1; size: NA; D: NA; J: TRBJ1-1; DNA: TGCAGCGTTTTGGACAGCGGGGACACTGAAGCTTTCTTT; CDR3: CSVLDSGDTEAFF
V: TRBV11-1; size: NA; D: NA; J: TRBJ1-1; DNA: TGTGCCAGCAGCAGACAGACGAACACTGAAGCTTTCTTT; CDR3: CASSRQTNTEAFF
V: TRBV6-5; size: few; D: NA; J: TRBJ1-5; DNA: TGTGCCAGCAGTCGAACGAGACGGGGGAATCAGCCCCAGCATTTT; CDR3: CASSRTRRGNQPQHF
V: TRBV5-1; size: NA; D: NA; J: TRBJ2-5; DNA: TGCGCCAGCAGCTTCAAGGGGCGGGAGACCCAGTACTTC; CDR3: CASSFKGRETQYF
V: TRBV4-2; size: once; D: NA; J: TRBJ1-3; DNA: TGTGCCAGCAGCCAAGATAGTCCTGGACTTCCGCTCTCTGGAAACACCATATATTTT; CDR3: CASSQDSPGLPLSGNTIYF
V: TRBV27; size: few; D: NA; J: TRBJ1-2; DNA: TGTGCCAGCAGTTTCCGCCAGGGCTATGGCTACACCTTC; CDR3: CASSFRQGYGYTF
V: TRBV5-1; size: few; D: TRBD1; J: TRBJ1-1; DNA: TGCGCCAGCAGCTTTCATACAGGGGAGGCTTTCTTT; CDR3: CASSFHTGEAFF